These 8 T cell receptor beta chains were sequenced from one sample in a study of radiotherapy plus CTLA-4 blockade in lung cancer. The repertoire was sequenced with immunoSEQ multiplex PCR; TCRdb's copy has only in-frame clones and lacks some. The sample yields about 73,000 clones, roughly 84% seen once. Sequencing used peripheral blood, obtained from a patient treated with radiotherapy plus ipilimumab. The receptors derive from a human donor with non-small cell lung cancer that progressed on radiotherapy plus ipilimumab.

This clone was seen more than once but under ten times. The CDR3 loop reads CASREKTEAFF. The CDR3 nucleotides read TGCGCCAGTCGGGAGAAGACTGAAGCTTTCTTT. This sequence joins TRBV10-2 and TRBJ1-1, with unresolved D. V was trimmed by 9 bases and J by 5 bases, leaving 10 bases between them. There are 11 residues in the CDR3. The germline V gene has CDR1 WSHSY and CDR2 SAAADI.

The V and J genes are TRBV29-1 and TRBJ2-2, with TRBD2 matching 9 bases. This CDR3 region has 12 residues. Germline loops: CDR1 SQVTM, CDR2 ANQGSEA. V gave up 7 bases and J gave up 10 bases; unmatched junction bases: 7. As DNA, the CDR3 is TGCAGCGCGTGGACTAGCGTACAGGAGCTGTTTTTT. It translates to CSAWTSVQELFF.

This sequence joins TRBV30 and TRBJ1-2; the D gene is possibly TRBD1 (5 bases). The ends were cut back, 4 bases at V and 2 bases at J, with 11 bases in the middle. The CDR3 length is 13 residues. Germline CDR1 reads GTSNPN; CDR2 reads SVGIG (reference sequence). CDR3 amino acids: CAWKGSGNYGYTF. The CDR3 coding sequence is TGTGCCTGGAAGGGGTCGGGGAACTATGGCTACACCTTC.

The J gene is TRBJ1-1, the V gene TRBV30; D is possibly TRBD1 (5 bases). Germline-derived CDR1 and CDR2 are GTSNPN and SVGIG (reference sequence). The CDR3 loop spans 18 amino acids. V was trimmed by 0 bases and J by 12 bases, leaving 32 bases between them. CDR3 sequence reads: CAWSVVEPRTGVRSVPFF. CDR3 nucleotide sequence: TGTGCCTGGAGTGTAGTCGAACCCAGAACGGGGGTCCGGTCGGTACCTTTCTTT.

The V gene is TRBV5-6, the J gene TRBJ2-2, with D tentatively TRBD2 (6 bases). Trimming shortened V by 2 bases and J by 3 bases, and 11 bases separated the two germline ends. The CDR3 is 15 amino acids. The germline CDR1 and CDR2 sequences are SGHDT and YYEEEE. The CDR3: CASSLLAGYTGELFF. CDR3 DNA: TGTGCCAGCAGCTTACTAGCAGGGTACACCGGGGAGCTGTTTTTT.

The V gene is TRBV27, the J gene TRBJ2-7, with no clear D. V was shortened by 5 bases and J by 0 bases, with 14 bases between the two germline ends. The CDR3 spans 15 residues. Germline V lookup: CDR1 MNHEY, CDR2 SMNVEV (reference sequence). The CDR3 region has the DNA TGTGCCAGCAGTCATAGTGTTCCAGCCTCCTACGAGCAGTACTTC. It encodes CASSHSVPASYEQYF.

The chain employs TRBV28 and TRBJ1-4; the D is unclear. This CDR3 is 14 amino acids long. The V and J ends lost 8 bases and 6 bases respectively, with 16 bases between them. CDR1 MDHEN and CDR2 SYDVKM come from the germline V gene. CDR3 in amino acids: CASEPPGHDEKLFF. In nucleotides, the CDR3 is TGTGCCAGCGAACCACCGGGCCACGATGAAAAACTGTTTTTT.

The chain couples TRBV7-6 to TRBJ2-5; tentatively, D is TRBD2 (6 bases). V lost 4 bases to trimming and J lost 4 bases, with 13 bases between them. This CDR3 is 14 amino acids long. Germline CDR1 SGHVS, CDR2 FNYEAQ. The CDR3 loop is CASSSRLVGETQYF. The CDR3 DNA is TGTGCCAGCAGCTCTCGACTAGTGGGAGAGACCCAGTACTTC.